This entry is about one TCR beta chain. Its antigen remains undetermined. No base-level quality is on record; no much larger clone is a single base apart. The CDR3 regions of human TCRbeta chains were analyzed by immunosequencing. Per the original workflow: TCRs in the repertoires were compared against a reference library of SARS-CoV-2-specific TCRs that had been generated with the MIRA antigen-specificity platform. Breadth was defined as the fraction of unique TCRs that were SARS-CoV-2-associated. Depth was defined as the fraction of total T cells that were SARS-CoV-2-associated. Using the MIRA data, every spike-specific TCR was mapped to the spike region that the TCR reacted to and assigned to either a CD4 or a CD8 class. Log10-transformed breadth and depth values were compared by one-way ANOVA with Sidak's multiple comparisons tests. Held by TCRdb, this immuneACCESS table contains in-frame sequences only and omits some clones. Under half of the omission traces to an unresolved V gene where checked; the cause of the rest is unknown. V and J calls and clone size come straight from that table; D and trimming were deduced from the DNA. The sample table shows 100,000 to 130,000 clones, and 70% to 90% are seen once. The ten largest make up approximately 7% of the sample.

The entry originates in a study of T cell responses to AZD1222 COVID-19 vaccine (dated by TCRdb to the early 2020s). For the wider study: AZD1222 recipients given second doses at about 4 weeks or at about 12 weeks were pooled, since spike-specific TCR depth and breadth were not found to differ between the two schedules. Trial participants were enrolled by age into subgroups of 18-55, 56-69 and 70-plus years, and around 150, 29 and 61 TCR-sequenced participants, respectively, were included in these subgroups. A total of 230 or so trial participants underwent TCR sequencing, of whom some 210 received two doses of AZD1222 and some 26 received two doses of the MenACWY control vaccine.

Overall results and qualifications from the work: The 56-69-year group was small, and its depth increase did not reach significance, likely because of low power. CD4 TCRs associated with the vaccine covered the entire spike protein, and the dominant responses were in regions 160-218 and 743-854. After two AZD1222 doses, both the breadth and the depth of spike-specific TCRs were significantly higher than at day 0 and than in MenACWY recipients. Participants were mostly white British and included more females than males, and it was suggested by the authors that clonal diversity may have been underestimated. No day 14 peak-response samples were available, so repertoires were characterized only after the peak T cell response. Reportedly, almost half of the unique spike-specific TCRs recognized epitopes lying outside the regions that are mutated in the B.1.351 and B.1.1.7 variants. Conclusions about previously exposed vaccinees were limited because only a handful of AZD1222 recipients were SARS-CoV-2 seropositive at baseline.

Interpreted using the paper, the time point label stands for: baseline before first vaccination. Vaccinee samples came from UK trials COV001 and COV002, including a single-blind randomized controlled phase 2/3 trial of AZD1222 (ChAdOx1 nCoV-19) in healthy adults. Trial participant PBMC samples were collected at day 0 and day 28 after the second dose for TCRbeta chain sequencing. In the germline V gene (reference sequence), CDR1 corresponds to SEHNR and CDR2 to FQNEAQ. The CDR3 spans 14 residues, from the cysteine through the phenylalanine. The read is trimmed to its CDR3 DNA, 42 bases read in frame from base 1. Trimming takes 3 bases from V and 2 bases from J, and the germline ends sit 10 bases apart.

The receptor's source is an adult in good health. Specimen: peripheral blood, collected on day 0 of AZD1222 vaccination. The chain joins TRBV7-9 to TRBJ1-2, with TRBD1 as a weak D call on 5 bases. The CDR3 loop reads CASSFGPGNYGYTF. The DNA reads TGTGCCAGCAGCTTTGGGCCAGGGAACTATGGCTACACCTTC.